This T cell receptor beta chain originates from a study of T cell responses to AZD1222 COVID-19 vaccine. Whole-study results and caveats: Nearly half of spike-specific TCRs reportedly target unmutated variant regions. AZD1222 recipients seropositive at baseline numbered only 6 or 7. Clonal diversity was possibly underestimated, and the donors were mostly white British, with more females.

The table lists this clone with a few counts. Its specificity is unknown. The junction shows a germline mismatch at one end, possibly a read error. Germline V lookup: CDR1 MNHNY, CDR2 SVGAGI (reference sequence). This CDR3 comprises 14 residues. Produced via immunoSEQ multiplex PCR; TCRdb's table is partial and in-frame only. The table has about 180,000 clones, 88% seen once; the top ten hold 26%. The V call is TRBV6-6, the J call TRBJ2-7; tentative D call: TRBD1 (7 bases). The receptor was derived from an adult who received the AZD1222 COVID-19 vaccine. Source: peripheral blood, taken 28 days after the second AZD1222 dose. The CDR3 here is CASSYAEEGALKFF. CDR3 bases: TGTGCCAGCAGTTACGCCGAGGAGGGGGCGCTTAAATTTTTC.